This T cell receptor beta chain originates from a study of blood T cell repertoires in COVID-19. In the study overall: COVID-19 samples from acute and convalescent phases originated in the United States, Italy and Spain. PBMCs, B-cell-depleted T cells, or T cells were the source of the cDNA or gDNA that made up the material.

As handled by the study authors: Reference gene primer amplification in the assay estimated nucleated cell counts. Produced via immunoSEQ multiplex PCR; TCRdb's table is partial and in-frame only. For V, J and clone size, that table is used; D and trimming come from the DNA. Altogether about 210,000 clones are present, about 84% being singletons, with the ten largest covering about 7.8%. Enrolled during active infection, Seattle patients were then followed longitudinally. The sequencing sample was made of peripheral blood. This receptor was taken from a woman aged 80 or older with COVID-19, enrolled during active disease.

The CDR3 loop is CSVVAGIGYEQYF. CDR3 nucleotide sequence: TGCAGCGTTGTGGCAGGGATTGGCTACGAGCAGTACTTC. J is TRBJ2-7 and V is TRBV29-1; D might be TRBD1 (5 bases). CDR3 length equals 13 residues. Looked up from germline, CDR1 is SQVTM and CDR2 is ANQGSEA. V dropped 4 bases and J dropped 3 bases, with 13 bases sitting between them.